These 14 T cell receptor beta chains were all obtained from the same sample, sequenced in a study of Ad26.COV2.S vaccination and SARS-CoV-2 variants. Regarding treatment: about 20 received Ad26.COV2.S at low or high dose, single or two shots; about 5 received placebo; per-sample allocation not given. On day 63 after the first injection, vaccine and placebo recipients gave samples. Only in-frame clones appear in the TCRdb table, and some are missing; sequencing was by immunoSEQ multiplex PCR. The table records hundreds of thousands of clones, around 87% of them present only once. This specimen was peripheral blood, taken in a trial of Ad26.COV2.S vaccine versus placebo. These TCRs come from a person between 18 and 59 years old who received the Ad26.COV2.S COVID-19 vaccine or a placebo.

The V and J genes are TRBV19 and TRBJ1-5; D remains ambiguous. V dropped 3 bases and J dropped 5 bases, with 14 bases sitting between them. The germline V gene has CDR1 LNHDA and CDR2 SQIVND (reference sequence). CDR3 size: 15 residues. This CDR3 is CASSMTAYSHQPQHF. The DNA for the CDR3 is TGTGCCAGTAGTATGACGGCGTATTCCCATCAGCCCCAGCATTTT.

This clone appeared once. The chain links TRBV19 to TRBJ2-7; unclear D gene. V shed 3 bases and J shed 0 bases, with 9 bases lying between them. Germline CDR1 LNHDA, CDR2 SQIVND (reference sequence). The CDR3 loop spans 14 amino acids. CDR3 sequence: CASSMTGSSYEQYF. The DNA of the CDR3 is TGTGCCAGTAGTATGACGGGTAGCTCCTACGAGCAGTACTTC. Full variable domain (missing parts from reference TRBV19 and TRBJ2-7): DGGITQSPKYLFRKEGQNVTLSCEQNLNHDAMYWYRQDPGQGLRLIYYSQIVNDFQKGDIAEGYSVSREKKESFPLTVTSAQKNPTAFYLCASSMTGSSYEQYFGPGTRLTVT.

V and J are TRBV28 and TRBJ1-6; D may be TRBD1 (5 bases). The CDR3 has 14 residues. Germline V gives CDR1 MDHEN, CDR2 SYDVKM. Trimming took 5 bases from V and 8 from J, leaving 13 bases between them. CDR3 in amino acids: CASSPRMGDSPLHF. CDR3 in DNA: TGTGCCAGCAGTCCCAGGATGGGGGATTCACCCCTCCACTTT.

This chain links TRBV12-3 or TRBV12-4 with TRBJ1-2, with D unresolved. This CDR3 contains 13 residues. V shed 3 bases and J shed 1 base, with 6 bases lying between them. DNA for the CDR3: TGTGCCAGCAGTTTTGCGGTTAACTATGGCTACACCTTC. Its protein product is CASSFAVNYGYTF.

This chain joins TRBV19 and TRBJ2-2; TRBD2 matches 10 bases. The V and J ends lost 5 bases and 4 bases, in that order; junction bases with no gene match: 7. The CDR3 runs 16 residues. Germline V lookup: CDR1 LNHDA, CDR2 SQIVND (reference sequence). For the CDR3, the DNA is TGTGCCAGTAGTCCCCGGACTAGCGGTGGCACCGGGGAGCTGTTTTTT. It specifies CASSPRTSGGTGELFF. Looking up the rest from reference TRBV19 and TRBJ2-2 gives the full variable domain: DGGITQSPKYLFRKEGQNVTLSCEQNLNHDAMYWYRQDPGQGLRLIYYSQIVNDFQKGDIAEGYSVSREKKESFPLTVTSAQKNPTAFYLCASSPRTSGGTGELFFGEGSRLTVL.

The chain links TRBV9 to TRBJ2-5, with 9 bases matching TRBD2. Per the germline V gene, CDR1 is SGDLS and CDR2 is YYNGEE. Trimming took 4 bases from V and 1 from J; bases not matched to a gene: 11. The CDR3 contains 17 residues. The CDR3 nucleotides are TGTGCCAGCAGCCAACCGCGGGGGGGAACCGGCCAAGAGACCCAGTACTTC. Translation gives CASSQPRGGTGQETQYF.

This clone was seen once. The chain links TRBV7-3 to TRBJ2-2; the D is unclear. V gave up 0 bases and J gave up 4 bases, with 6 bases separating them. This CDR3 spans 14 amino acids. Germline CDR1 and CDR2: SGHTA and FQGTGA. The CDR3 is CASSLTPATGELFF. For the CDR3, the DNA is TGTGCCAGCAGCTTAACTCCGGCCACCGGGGAGCTGTTTTTT.

CDR3 in amino acids: CASSHRRGGRNYGYTF. CDR3 DNA: TGTGCCAGCAGCCACAGACGAGGGGGCAGGAACTATGGCTACACCTTC. This chain uses TRBV7-6 with TRBJ1-2, with 7 bases aligning to TRBD1. Germline assignment: CDR1 SGHVS and CDR2 FNYEAQ. Germline trimming cut 5 bases from V and 2 bases from J; bases unmatched to any gene: 11. The CDR3 is made up of 16 amino acids. The variable domain in full, completed from reference TRBV7-6 and TRBJ1-2, reads GAGVSQSPRYKVTKRGQDVALRCDPISGHVSLYWYRQALGQGPEFLTYFNYEAQQDKSGLPNDRFSAERPEGSISTLTIQRTEQRDSAMYRCASSHRRGGRNYGYTFGSGTRLTVV.

The gene calls are TRBV5-6 and TRBJ2-7, with D perhaps given as TRBD1 or TRBD2 (5 bases each). Germline V gene data show CDR1 as SGHDT and CDR2 as YYEEEE. The V and J ends lost 4 bases and 2 bases respectively, with 16 bases between them. The CDR3 totals 15 residues. The CDR3 bases are TGTGCCAGCAGCCTTGGGGCAGCGGTTACCTACGAGCAGTACTTC. Translation gives CASSLGAAVTYEQYF. Drawing the rest from reference TRBV5-6 and TRBJ2-7, the complete variable domain is DAGVTQSPTHLIKTRGQQVTLRCSPKSGHDTVSWYQQALGQGPQFIFQYYEEEERQRGNFPDRFSGHQFPNYSSELNVNALLLGDSALYLCASSLGAAVTYEQYFGPGTRLTVT.

This clone has just one count. The gene calls are TRBV29-1 and TRBJ2-1, with 10 bases matching TRBD2. This CDR3 is built from 19 residues. V was pared by 6 bases and J by 8 bases, with 25 bases of the junction left unmatched. CDR1 SQVTM and CDR2 ANQGSEA come from the germline V gene. This chain's CDR3 is CSVFGQRGGLAGDPDEQFF. In DNA, the CDR3 is TGCAGCGTGTTTGGTCAGCGGGGAGGGCTAGCGGGGGATCCGGATGAGCAGTTCTTC.

This chain uses TRBV28 with TRBJ1-4; the match to TRBD1 covers 10 bases. The germline V gene encodes CDR1 MDHEN and CDR2 SYDVKM. The CDR3 length is 14 residues. J lost 6 bases, V lost 5 bases, and 3 bases had no gene match. The CDR3 is CASSGGQGYEKLFF. In nucleotides, the CDR3 is TGTGCCAGCAGTGGGGGACAGGGGTATGAAAAACTGTTTTTT.

This clone appeared once. The rearrangement links TRBV19 to TRBJ1-6, with 9 bases matching TRBD1. The germline V gene has CDR1 LNHDA and CDR2 SQIVND (reference sequence). CDR3 length equals 15 residues. The J segment lost 11 bases and the V segment lost 5 bases, leaving 10 bases of the junction unmatched. The CDR3 sequence: CASSAQGAPGTPLHF. The CDR3 nucleotides are TGTGCCAGTAGTGCACAGGGGGCACCCGGGACACCCCTCCACTTT.

This clone was counted once. This chain uses TRBV7-9 with TRBJ1-2; D is unclear. With 1 base removed from V and 5 bases from J, the gap between germline ends came to 17 bases. Per germline, CDR1 SEHNR and CDR2 FQNEAQ (reference sequence). The CDR3 spans 16 residues. CDR3 loop: CASSLGTPTTDYGYTF. In nucleotides, the CDR3 is TGTGCCAGCAGCTTAGGGACGCCGACGACCGATTATGGCTACACCTTC.

This chain uses TRBV5-1 with TRBJ1-6, with 9 nucleotides matching TRBD1. Unmatched junction bases numbered 5, after V lost 4 bases and J lost 6 bases. This CDR3 region has 15 residues. From germline, CDR1 is SGHRS and CDR2 YFSETQ. The CDR3 DNA sequence: TGCGCCAGCAGCCACCGGGACAGGGTTAATTCACCCCTCCACTTT. Amino acids: CASSHRDRVNSPLHF.